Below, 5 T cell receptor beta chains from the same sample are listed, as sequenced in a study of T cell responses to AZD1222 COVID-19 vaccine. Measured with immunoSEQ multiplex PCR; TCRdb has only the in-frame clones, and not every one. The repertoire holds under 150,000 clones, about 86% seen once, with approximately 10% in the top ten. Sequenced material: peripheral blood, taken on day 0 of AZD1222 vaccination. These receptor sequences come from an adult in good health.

In nucleotides, the CDR3 is TGTGCCAGCAGCCGCTACAACAGGGGTGGGTATGGCTACACCTTC. As protein: CASSRYNRGGYGYTF. The rearrangement links TRBV3-1 (or the pseudogene TRBV3-2) to TRBJ1-2; 7 nucleotides line up with TRBD1. V lost 4 bases and J lost 5; bases outside the gene matches: 10. Germline loops: CDR1 LGHDT, CDR2 YNNKEL (reference sequence). The CDR3 is 15 residues long.

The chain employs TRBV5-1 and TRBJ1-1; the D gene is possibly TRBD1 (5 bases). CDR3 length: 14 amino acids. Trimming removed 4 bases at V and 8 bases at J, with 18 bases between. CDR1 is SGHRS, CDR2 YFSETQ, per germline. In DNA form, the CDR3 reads TGCGCCAGCAGCCTACGACAGACTGAGGTCGAAGCTTTCTTT. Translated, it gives CASSLRQTEVEAFF.

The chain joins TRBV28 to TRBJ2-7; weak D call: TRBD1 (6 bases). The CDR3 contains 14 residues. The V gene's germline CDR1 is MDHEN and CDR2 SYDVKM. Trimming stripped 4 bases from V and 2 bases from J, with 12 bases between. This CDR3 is CASSWTVLTYEQYF. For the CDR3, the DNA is TGTGCCAGCAGTTGGACAGTTCTAACCTACGAGCAGTACTTC. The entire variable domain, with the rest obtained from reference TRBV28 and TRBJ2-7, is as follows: DVKVTQSSRYLVKRTGEKVFLECVQDMDHENMFWYRQDPGLGLRLIYFSYDVKMKEKGDIPEGYSVSREKKERFSLILESASTNQTSMYLCASSWTVLTYEQYFGPGTRLTVT.

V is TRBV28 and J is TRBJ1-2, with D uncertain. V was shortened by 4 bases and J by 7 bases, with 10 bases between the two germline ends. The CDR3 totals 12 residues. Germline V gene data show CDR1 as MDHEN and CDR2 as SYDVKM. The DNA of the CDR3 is TGTGCCAGCAGTTCAAGACCCCTTGGCTACACCTTC. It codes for CASSSRPLGYTF.

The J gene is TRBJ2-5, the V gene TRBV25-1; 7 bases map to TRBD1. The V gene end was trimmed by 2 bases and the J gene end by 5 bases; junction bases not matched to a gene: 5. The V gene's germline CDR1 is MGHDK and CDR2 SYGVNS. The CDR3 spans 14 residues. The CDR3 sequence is CASSEGRGRETQYF. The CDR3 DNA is TGTGCCAGCAGTGAAGGAAGGGGGCGTGAGACCCAGTACTTC.